The 16 T cell receptor beta chains below were found in one sample sequenced in a study of Ad26.COV2.S vaccination and SARS-CoV-2 variants. Sequenced by immunoSEQ multiplex PCR; TCRdb stores in-frame clones only, minus some. The table lists more than 150,000 clones, around 90% of them singletons. The sample was peripheral blood, taken after recovery from COVID-19. These receptors originate from a human donor who had recovered from COVID-19.

J is TRBJ2-3 and V is TRBV6-2 or TRBV6-3; the match to TRBD1 covers 9 bases. CDR3 size: 16 residues. The V and J ends lost 6 bases and 1 base, in that order; junction bases with no gene match: 8. CDR1 and CDR2 from the germline V gene are MNHEY and SVGEGT. The CDR3 region has the DNA TGTGCCAGCAGCGCCCGAGGGACAGGGCGCACAGATACGCAGTATTTT. Translated, it gives CASSARGTGRTDTQYF.

The chain is built from TRBV15 and TRBJ2-5; 7 bases line up with TRBD2. Germline V gives CDR1 LNHNV, CDR2 YYDKDF (reference sequence). The V segment lost 5 bases and the J segment 4 bases; nucleotides outside the gene matches: 7. The CDR3 contains 14 residues. The chain's CDR3 is CATSPRGIGETQYF. The CDR3 DNA reads TGTGCCACCAGCCCGCGGGGGATCGGAGAGACCCAGTACTTC.

V is TRBV9 and J is TRBJ2-1; D call uncertain. The germline V gene has CDR1 SGDLS and CDR2 YYNGEE. The CDR3 contains 12 residues. Between the trimmed V and J ends, which lost 0 bases and 8 bases, there was a span of 6 bases. The CDR3 DNA reads as TGTGCCAGCAGCGTAGACGCCTATGAGCAGTTCTTC. Translation: CASSVDAYEQFF.

The chain is built from TRBV10-1 and TRBJ2-3; 12 nucleotides line up with TRBD2. The CDR3 is 14 residues long. Germline V gene data show CDR1 as WNHNN and CDR2 as SYGVQD (reference sequence). Trimming removed 5 bases from V and 5 bases from J; junction bases left unmatched: 2. CDR3 sequence: CASSLAGGIDTQYF. In DNA, the CDR3 is TGCGCCAGCAGTCTAGCGGGAGGGATAGATACGCAGTATTTT.

The chain has TRBV5-1 and TRBJ1-1; a weak D match, TRBD1 (5 bases). CDR1 is SGHRS and CDR2 is YFSETQ in the germline V gene. This CDR3 has 14 amino acids. With 4 bases removed from V and 4 bases from J, the gap between germline ends came to 14 bases. DNA for the CDR3: TGCGCCAGCAGCGAGAGCCAGGGTGGCACTGAAGCTTTCTTT. Translation: CASSESQGGTEAFF.

This clone occurred once. The chain employs TRBV4-2 and TRBJ2-5; the D call may be TRBD1 or TRBD2 (5 bases each). Germline V gene lookup returns CDR1 LGHNA and CDR2 YNFKEQ. Trimming left V 0 bases short and J 5 bases short, with 19 bases between. The CDR3 has 17 residues. CDR3 protein: CASSQEGGGVGEETQYF. In DNA, the CDR3 is TGTGCCAGCAGCCAAGAGGGCGGAGGAGTGGGGGAGGAGACCCAGTACTTC.

The chain has TRBV4-1 and TRBJ1-1; D remains ambiguous. The V and J ends lost 0 bases and 10 bases respectively, with 15 bases between them. The CDR3 loop spans 14 amino acids. Germline V gene data show CDR1 as MGHRA and CDR2 as YSYEKL. The CDR3 region is CASSQDGRVGVAFF. The CDR3 bases are TGCGCCAGCAGCCAAGACGGAAGAGTTGGGGTAGCTTTCTTT.

This chain uses TRBV18 with TRBJ2-3; TRBD2 matches at 13 bases. The CDR3 runs 16 residues. Germline CDR1 and CDR2: KGHSH and LQKENI. After removal of 5 bases from V and 5 bases from J, the junction contained 7 bases not matched to a gene. Here the CDR3 DNA reads TGTGCCAGCTCATCCGGACTAGCGGGAGCGGGAGATACGCAGTATTTT. Residues: CASSSGLAGAGDTQYF.

For the CDR3, the DNA is TGTGCCAGCAGCTTAGGGTACGGGGTACCCTACGAGCAGTACTTC. It translates to CASSLGYGVPYEQYF. V is TRBV7-9 and J is TRBJ2-7; tentatively, D is TRBD2 (5 bases). V dropped 1 base and J dropped 2 bases, with 12 bases sitting between them. This CDR3 is built from 15 residues. Germline CDR1 and CDR2: SEHNR and FQNEAQ (reference sequence).

J is TRBJ2-3 and V is TRBV5-1; the D gene is possibly TRBD2 (6 bases). This CDR3 is built from 15 residues. The germline V gene encodes CDR1 SGHRS and CDR2 YFSETQ. V was trimmed by 3 bases and J by 5 bases, leaving 16 bases between them. CDR3 residues: CASSSPSAVGDTQYF. The CDR3 DNA reads TGCGCCAGCAGCTCTCCTAGCGCTGTCGGAGATACGCAGTATTTT.

The chain has TRBV6-1 and TRBJ2-3, with no clear D. The germline V and J ends were trimmed by 1 base and 4 bases, with 9 bases remaining between them. The CDR3 sequence is 14 residues long. Per germline, CDR1 MNHNS and CDR2 SASEGT. DNA for the CDR3: TGTGCCAGCAGTGAAGGCCCGGCCCCAGATACGCAGTATTTT. Its translation is CASSEGPAPDTQYF.

The chain couples TRBV28 to TRBJ1-4; 9 nucleotides match TRBD1. This CDR3 contains 15 residues. Losses at the gene ends were 3 bases for V and 7 bases for J; bases not matched to a gene: 6. CDR1 and CDR2 from the germline V gene are MDHEN and SYDVKM. Here the CDR3 DNA reads TGTGCCAGCAGTTTGCTGGGACAGGGCAGTGAAAAACTGTTTTTT. Protein product: CASSLLGQGSEKLFF.

This clone occurred a few times. V is TRBV12-2 and J is TRBJ1-5; the listed D gene, TRBD1, was not tested against the DNA. TRBV12-2 is tagged as a pseudogene. The CDR3 consists of 16 residues. CDR3 region: CASRLVSRDDNQPQHF. In DNA, the CDR3 is TGTGCAAGTCGCTTAGTGTCCAGGGATGACAATCAGCCCCAGCATTTT.

V usage is TRBV25-1 and J usage is TRBJ1-3; D perhaps matches TRBD1 (5 bases). CDR1 and CDR2 (germline): MGHDK, SYGVNS. This CDR3 contains 16 residues. V was cut by 8 bases and J by 0 bases, with 17 bases left in between. The CDR3 sequence: CASGGTGSLSGNTIYF. Here the CDR3 DNA reads TGTGCCAGCGGAGGGACGGGTTCCCTCTCTGGAAACACCATATATTTT. The full variable domain, its missing parts supplied by reference TRBV25-1 and TRBJ1-3, is EADIYQTPRYLVIGTGKKITLECSQTMGHDKMYWYQQDPGMELHLIHYSYGVNSTEKGDLSSESTVSRIRTEHFPLTLESARPSHTSQYLCASGGTGSLSGNTIYFGEGSWLTVV.

The V gene is TRBV7-9, the J gene TRBJ2-3, with 10 bases fitting TRBD2. CDR1 and CDR2 (germline): SEHNR, FQNEAQ (reference sequence). The CDR3 length is 17 residues. Losses at the gene ends were 5 bases for V and 4 bases for J; bases not matched to a gene: 12. The DNA of the CDR3 is TGTGCCAGCAGCCCTCCTGTAGCGGGGGGCCTGGCAGATACGCAGTATTTT. This encodes CASSPPVAGGLADTQYF.

This clone turned up a few times. The V and J genes are TRBV10-2 and TRBJ2-7, with D perhaps TRBD1 (5 bases). Germline CDR1 is WSHSY and CDR2 is SAAADI. V was cut by 8 bases and J by 2 bases, with 16 bases left in between. The CDR3 contains 14 residues. The chain's CDR3 is CASSHRTTTYEQYF. As DNA, the CDR3 is TGCGCCAGCTCGCATCGGACAACGACCTACGAGCAGTACTTC.